These 5 T cell receptor beta chains share one sample of origin, sequenced in a study of CD8 T cells in Susac syndrome. An input of roughly 0.45 to 1 ug of RNA was subjected to reverse transcription using random hexamers. MiXCR was run by TCRdb on the immunoSEQ multiplex PCR reads, yielding one entry per CDR3 protein. The sample comprises roughly 100,000 distinct CDR3 sequences, approximately 96% of which are singletons, and roughly 0.68% rests with the top ten. The sequenced material came from CD8+ T cells from PBMCs. Source of these receptors: a human donor with Susac syndrome.

The chain employs TRBV11-2 and TRBJ1-2; a possible D gene is TRBD1 (5 bases). The CDR3 runs 15 residues. V was trimmed by 4 bases and J by 1 base, leaving 13 bases between them. The germline V gene has CDR1 SGHAT and CDR2 FQNNGV. The chain's CDR3 is CASSSLRTFNYGYTF. CDR3 bases: TGTGCCAGCAGCTCTCTCCGGACATTTAACTATGGCTACACCTTC. Supplemented by reference TRBV11-2 and TRBJ1-2, the full variable domain reads EAGVAQSPRYKIIEKRQSVAFWCNPISGHATLYWYQQILGQGPKLLIQFQNNGVVDDSQLPKDRFSAERLKGVDSTLKIQPAKLEDSAVYLCASSSLRTFNYGYTFGSGTRLTVV.

The chain links TRBV7-9 to TRBJ1-1; D call uncertain. V shed 1 base and J shed 7 bases, with 7 bases lying between them. The CDR3 length is 12 residues. From germline, CDR1 is SEHNR and CDR2 FQNEAQ (reference sequence). CDR3: CASSLGSLEAFF. CDR3 DNA sequence: TGTGCCAGCAGCTTAGGCAGCCTTGAAGCTTTCTTT.

The V gene is TRBV20-1, the J gene TRBJ1-1; D is unresolved. V was pared by 8 bases and J by 0 bases, with 7 bases between. The CDR3 contains 11 residues. Germline CDR1 and CDR2: DFQATT and SNEGSKA (reference sequence). The CDR3 DNA is TGCAGTTCGACGGTGAACACTGAAGCTTTCTTT. Amino acid sequence: CSSTVNTEAFF.

The CDR3 sequence is CASGQQDTYEQYF. The CDR3, as DNA: TGTGCCAGTGGACAGCAGGATACCTACGAGCAGTACTTC. V usage is TRBV6-5 and J usage is TRBJ2-7, with D tentatively TRBD1 (6 bases). Trimming removed 9 bases at V and 2 bases at J, with 14 bases between. This CDR3 comprises 13 residues. The V gene's germline CDR1 is MNHEY and CDR2 SVGAGI.

V gene TRBV4-3 combines with J gene TRBJ2-5; no definite D call. CDR1 and CDR2 (germline): LGHNA, YSLEER. This CDR3 is 13 amino acids long. V lost 1 base and J lost 5, with 8 bases in between. In DNA form, the CDR3 reads TGCGCCAGCAGCCAAGTCGTCCGGGAGACCCAGTACTTC. Translating it yields CASSQVVRETQYF.